This T cell receptor beta chain is from a study of cytomegalovirus exposure and HLA in healthy donors. Study-wide results and limits: The study designated fewer than 200 TCR beta chains cytomegalovirus-associated. Reportedly, HLA-A and HLA-B alleles of most subjects were accurately predicted from TCR beta. Previous analysis showed most TCR beta V segments were productive about 87% or about 30% of the time.

PCR involved 60 Vbeta and 13 Jbeta primers. Study processing details: Some 11 million shared chains were among the roughly 78 million unique TCR beta chains that a later analysis counted. Profiled with immunoSEQ multiplex PCR; TCRdb holds only in-frame clones, not every one. That table furnishes V, J and clone size, whereas the DNA furnished D and trimming. The sample table includes more than 45,000 clones. A note on this clone: Its antigen remains unknown.

Germline V gene lookup returns CDR1 MGHDK and CDR2 SYGVNS. The CDR3 sequence is 14 residues long. The trim removed 5 bases at V and 3 bases at J, leaving 3 bases unmatched. The sequenced sample was PBMCs. The chain is built from TRBV25-1 and TRBJ1-2; 10 bases match TRBD1. The receptor comes from a woman under 40 in good health and CMV-seropositive. The CDR3 spells CASSPGQGYYGYTF. The CDR3 region has the DNA TGTGCCAGCAGTCCGGGACAGGGGTACTATGGCTACACCTTC.